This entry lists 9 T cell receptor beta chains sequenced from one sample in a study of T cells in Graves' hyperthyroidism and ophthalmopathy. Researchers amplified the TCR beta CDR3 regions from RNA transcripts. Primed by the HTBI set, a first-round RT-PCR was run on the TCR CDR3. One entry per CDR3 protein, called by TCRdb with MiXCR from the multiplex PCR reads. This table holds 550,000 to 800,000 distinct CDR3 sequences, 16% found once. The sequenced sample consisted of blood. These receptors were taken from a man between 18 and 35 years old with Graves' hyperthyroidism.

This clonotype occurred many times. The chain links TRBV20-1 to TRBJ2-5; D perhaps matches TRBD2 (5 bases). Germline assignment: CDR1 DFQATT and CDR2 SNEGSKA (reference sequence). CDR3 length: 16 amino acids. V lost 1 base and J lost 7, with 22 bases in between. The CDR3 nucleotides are TGCAGTGCTAGAGGGGGAGACGGCCCGGGGTGGGGGACCCAGTACTTC. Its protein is CSARGGDGPGWGTQYF.

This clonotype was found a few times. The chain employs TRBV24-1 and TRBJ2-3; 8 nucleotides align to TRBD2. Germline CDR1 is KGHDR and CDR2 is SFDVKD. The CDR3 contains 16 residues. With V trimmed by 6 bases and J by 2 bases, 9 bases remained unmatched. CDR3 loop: CATSPRAGAYTDTQYF. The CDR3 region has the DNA TGTGCCACCAGTCCCCGAGCGGGAGCTTACACAGATACGCAGTATTTT.

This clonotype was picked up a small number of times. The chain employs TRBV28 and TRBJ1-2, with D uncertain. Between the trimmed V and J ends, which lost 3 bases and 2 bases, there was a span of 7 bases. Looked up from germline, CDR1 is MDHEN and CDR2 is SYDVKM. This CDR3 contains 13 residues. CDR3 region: CASSFPHNYGYTF. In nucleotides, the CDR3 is TGTGCCAGCAGTTTTCCGCACAACTATGGCTACACCTTC.

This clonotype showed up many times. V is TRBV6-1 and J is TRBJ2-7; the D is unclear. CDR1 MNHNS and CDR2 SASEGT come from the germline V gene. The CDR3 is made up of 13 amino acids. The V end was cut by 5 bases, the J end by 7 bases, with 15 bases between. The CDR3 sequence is CASSSGPSSEQYF. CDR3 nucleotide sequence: TGTGCCAGCAGTTCGGGCCCCAGCTCTGAGCAGTACTTC.

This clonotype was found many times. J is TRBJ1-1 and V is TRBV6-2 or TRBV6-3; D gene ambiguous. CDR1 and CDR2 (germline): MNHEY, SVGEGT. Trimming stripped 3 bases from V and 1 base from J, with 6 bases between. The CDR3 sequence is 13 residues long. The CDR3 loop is CASSYIRNTEAFF. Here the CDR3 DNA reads TGTGCCAGCAGTTATATCAGGAACACTGAAGCTTTCTTT.

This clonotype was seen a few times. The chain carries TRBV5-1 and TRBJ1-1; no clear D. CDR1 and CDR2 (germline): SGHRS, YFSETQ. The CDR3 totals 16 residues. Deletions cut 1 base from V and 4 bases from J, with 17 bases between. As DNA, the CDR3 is TGCGCCAGCAGCTTGTCGCCAGGCCAAGGACTCACTGAAGCTTTCTTT. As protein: CASSLSPGQGLTEAFF.

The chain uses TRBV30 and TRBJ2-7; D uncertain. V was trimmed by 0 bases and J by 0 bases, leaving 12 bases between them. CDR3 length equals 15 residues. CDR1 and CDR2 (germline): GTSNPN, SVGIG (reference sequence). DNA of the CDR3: TGTGCCTGGAGTGTTTCTGACCTGGGCTCCTACGAGCAGTACTTC. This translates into CAWSVSDLGSYEQYF.

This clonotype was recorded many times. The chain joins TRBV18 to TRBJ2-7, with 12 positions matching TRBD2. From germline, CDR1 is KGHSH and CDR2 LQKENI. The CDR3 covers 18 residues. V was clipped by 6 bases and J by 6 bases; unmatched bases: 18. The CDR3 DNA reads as TGTGCCAGCTCTCCTTCGGGTGGACTAGCGGGGCTAGGTGGCGAGCAGTACTTC. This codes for CASSPSGGLAGLGGEQYF.

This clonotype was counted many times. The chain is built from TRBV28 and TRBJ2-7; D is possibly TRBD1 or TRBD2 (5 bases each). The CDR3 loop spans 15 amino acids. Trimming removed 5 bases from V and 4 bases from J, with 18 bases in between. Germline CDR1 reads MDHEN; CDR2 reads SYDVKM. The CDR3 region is CASSPSGTAQYEQYF. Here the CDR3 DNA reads TGTGCCAGCAGTCCTTCCGGGACGGCCCAGTACGAGCAGTACTTC.